This paragraph reports one T cell receptor beta chain. The PCR employed 60 Vbeta primers together with 13 Jbeta primers. Some clones are missing from TCRdb's copy, which holds only in-frame ones; the method was immunoSEQ multiplex PCR. The sample lists roughly 100,000 clones, more than 60% occurring once. The length of the CDR3 is 14 residues. Trimming took 4 bases from V and 2 from J, leaving 9 bases between them. CDR1 LGHNA and CDR2 YSLEER come from the germline V gene. This sample was taken from a study of cytomegalovirus exposure and HLA in healthy donors. The chain uses TRBV4-3 and TRBJ1-5, with D tentatively TRBD1 (6 bases). Sequences were obtained from PBMCs. The receptor comes from a female donor in good health and CMV-seropositive. CDR3 residues: CASSPGVGNQPQHF. The CDR3 DNA follows: TGCGCCAGCAGCCCAGGGGTAGGCAATCAGCCCCAGCATTTT.